This T cell receptor beta chain was retrieved from a study of metastatic and nonmetastatic thyroid tumors. Study background: Repertoire data that came from the blood and tumor or nodule tissue of malignant and benign thyroid patients were compared.

The study's findings and limits: Benign nodules were reported to have significantly lower TCR beta diversity than malignant thyroid tumors, in blood and tumor.

The CDR3 runs to 13 residues. Germline V lookup: CDR1 MDHEN, CDR2 SYDVKM. V lost 2 bases and J lost 5, with 7 bases in between. Every patient was untreated before thyroid surgery. This clone was seen a few times. Its antigen is unknown. Study processing details: Variation in CDR3 across clinicopathological groups served as the basis for constructing a distant-metastasis classifier in papillary thyroid cancer. TCRdb reassembled clones from the PCR reads with MiXCR. TCRdb assigned the V and J calls; the authors' analysis was not used. In the table there are over 50,000 clones, less than 30% of which are singletons.

The rearrangement links TRBV28 to TRBJ1-5, with D unclear. The specimen was blood. This TCR was recovered from a female donor with papillary thyroid cancer or a benign thyroid nodule (not recorded which). Some clones in this sample may be carry-over from other donors' samples. The CDR3 loop is CASSLGEHQPQHF. The CDR3 region has the DNA TGTGCCAGCAGTTTAGGCGAACATCAGCCCCAGCATTTT.